These T cell receptor beta chains were read from a single sample in a study of blood T cells in healthy people across ages. Each CDR3 protein gets one entry after TCRdb re-called the 5' RACE reads with MiXCR. The repertoire holds about 640,000 distinct CDR3 sequences, with roughly 58% as singletons. Input material: blood. The source is a man in his 60s in good health. CDR3s include the opening cysteine and the closing phenylalanine or tryptophan. The order of the fields is D gene, clone size, V gene, J gene, CDR3 DNA, CDR3 protein. The D gene is left open where the match is weak. Only some rows state a clone size, as once, few, many or a class for expanded clones.

>TRBD1|few|TRBV3-1|TRBJ2-5
TGTGCCAGCACCCTAAGGAGGACAGGGCCACAAGAGACCCAGTACTTC
CASTLRRTGPQETQYF
>.|.|TRBV7-2|TRBJ2-7
TGTGCCAGCAGCTCATCGGGACTTTACGAGCAGTACTTC
CASSSSGLYEQYF
>.|once|TRBV18|TRBJ2-5
TGTGCCAGCTCACCACAAGACCAGGTACTAGAGACCCAGTACTTC
CASSPQDQVLETQYF
>TRBD1|.|TRBV6-1|TRBJ1-2
TGTGCCAGCAGTGAAAGTCTCGGACTGACAGGGGTCTACACCTTC
CASSESLGLTGVYTF
>.|.|TRBV11-2|TRBJ1-1
TGTGCCAGCAGCACCAGAGGCCAGGTTGGCACTGAAGCTTTCTTT
CASSTRGQVGTEAFF
>TRBD1|.|TRBV9|TRBJ1-1
TGTGCCAGCAGCGATGGGACAGGGGGCGCGAGGGGCACTGAAGCTTTCTTT
CASSDGTGGARGTEAFF
>.|.|TRBV21-1|TRBJ2-7
TGTGCCAGCATCATACAGGGATCGAACGAGCAGTACTTC
CASIIQGSNEQYF
>.|.|TRBV12-3/TRBV12-4|TRBJ2-3
.
CASSFGVGADTEYF
>.|.|TRBV4-2|TRBJ2-6
TGTGCCAGCAGCCTCCATGCGGGGTATGGGGCCAACGTCCTGACTTTC
CASSLHAGYGANVLTF
>.|.|TRBV29-1|TRBJ2-5
TGCAGCCACCCGAGTAGTGGGGGCCAGGAGACCCAGTACTTC
CSHPSSGGQETQYF
>TRBD2|few|TRBV4-2|TRBJ2-1
TGTGCCAGCAGCCAAGATTACGGGGGGGGATACAATGAGCAGTTCTTC
CASSQDYGGGYNEQFF
>TRBD1|.|TRBV2|TRBJ1-2
TGTGCCAGCAGATTGGAAGGACAGGGAACCTATGGCTACACCTTC
CASRLEGQGTYGYTF
>.|.|TRBV28|TRBJ2-1
TGTGCCACAGAGCAGGGCCCTTACAATGAGCAGTTCTTC
CATEQGPYNEQFF
>.|.|TRBV4-1|TRBJ1-6
TGCGCCAGCAGCCAAGTGAACGCCGGCAGAGATTCACCCCTCCACTTT
CASSQVNAGRDSPLHF
>.|.|TRBV7-9|TRBJ1-2
TGTGCCAGCAGCCCGGTCAGGGCGATAGGCTACACCTTC
CASSPVRAIGYTF
>.|.|TRBV6-1|TRBJ2-1
TGTGCCAGCAGGCGGTCGGGCCAGGTTAATGAGCAGTTCTTC
CASRRSGQVNEQFF
>.|.|TRBV4-1|TRBJ1-6
TGCGCCAGCAGCCAAAGAGGGATCAGGCAGGGGTCATCTTCACCCCTCCACTTT
CASSQRGIRQGSSSPLHF
>.|.|TRBV29-1|TRBJ2-2
TGCAGCGTCGCGGGACGGACTAACACCGGGGAGCTGTTTTTT
CSVAGRTNTGELFF
>.|few|TRBV4-2|TRBJ2-7
TGTGCCAGCAGCCAAGGGGGGAATCTCGGAAACGAGCAGTACTTC
CASSQGGNLGNEQYF
>TRBD1|.|TRBV20-1|TRBJ2-7
TGCAGTGCTAGGAAAGCTCCCGGGACAGGGGGCTCCTACGAGCAGTACTTC
CSARKAPGTGGSYEQYF
>.|.|TRBV27|TRBJ2-5
TGTGCCAGCAGTCCCCAAGGGAGAGGGGAGACCCAGTACTTC
CASSPQGRGETQYF
>.|.|TRBV29-1|TRBJ1-1
TGCAGCGGGGAAACAGGGCTTGACACTGAAGCTTTCTTT
CSGETGLDTEAFF
>TRBD1|.|TRBV7-9|TRBJ2-2
TGTGCCAGCAGCCCCGGGACAGGGGCCACCGGGGAGCTGTTTTTT
CASSPGTGATGELFF
>.|.|TRBV21-1|TRBJ2-7
TGTGCCAGCAGACCAGCCGGGACGGATACCTACGAGCAGTACTTC
CASRPAGTDTYEQYF
>TRBD1|.|TRBV20-1|TRBJ1-5
TGCAGTGCTATGACAGGGGAGGGTTTTGGCAATCAGCCCCAGCATTTT
CSAMTGEGFGNQPQHF
>.|.|TRBV20-1|TRBJ1-2
TGCAGTGCTAGAGATCTCAGGTCATATGGCTACACCTTC
CSARDLRSYGYTF
>TRBD2|.|TRBV5-4|TRBJ2-5
TGTGCCAGCAGCTTGTGGCAGGGAGGGTACCGAGAGACCCAGTACTTC
CASSLWQGGYRETQYF
>.|.|TRBV2|TRBJ1-1
TGTGCCAGCAGGATCGAAGGGGGCACTGAAGCTTTCTTT
CASRIEGGTEAFF
>TRBD2|.|TRBV5-1|TRBJ2-5
TGCGCCAGCAGCCAGAATCCCACGGCTAGCGGGGGAGAGACCCAGTACTTC
CASSQNPTASGGETQYF
>.|.|TRBV9|TRBJ2-4
TGTGCCAGCAGCGTATCAGCGGACAGAAGGGGCCCCAAAAACATTCAGTACTTC
CASSVSADRRGPKNIQYF
>TRBD2|.|TRBV10-3|TRBJ2-7
TGTGCCATCAGTGAGCAGAGGGGGACTAGCGGGGGTGAAAGCTCCTACGAGCAGTACTTC
CAISEQRGTSGGESSYEQYF
>.|.|TRBV3-1|TRBJ2-5
TGTGCCAGCAGCCAAGGGGCAGGGATGCCAGAGACCCAGTACTTC
CASSQGAGMPETQYF
>TRBD2|.|TRBV10-3|TRBJ2-2
TGTGCCATCAGTGAGTTCGGGGGGTCAAACACCGGGGAGCTGTTTTTT
CAISEFGGSNTGELFF